These T cell receptor beta chains were read from a single sample in a study of T-cell reconstitution after alpha-beta-depleted transplantation in children. TCRdb re-called the PCR reads with MiXCR, one entry per CDR3 protein. The sample carries 350,000 to 500,000 distinct CDR3 sequences, 43% recorded once. Here the sequenced sample was PBMCs, taken before TCRalphabeta/CD19-depleted stem cell transplant. The receptors derive from a girl aged 2 to 9 with aplastic anemia, due to receive a stem cell transplant. Both conserved end residues are part of each CDR3. D genes are given only for firm matches. Some rows have no size entry. The others give once, few or many, or a class for an expanded clone.

J | D | V | size | DNA | CDR3
TRBJ2-7 | TRBD2 | TRBV7-2 | few | TGTTCCAGCAGCTTACTAGCGGCTATATACGAGCAGTACTTC | CSSSLLAAIYEQYF
TRBJ1-5 | TRBD1 | TRBV7-6 | . | TGTGCCAGCAGCCGAGACAGGGGTCCTAGCAATCAGCCCCAGCATTTT | CASSRDRGPSNQPQHF
TRBJ2-1 | TRBD2 | TRBV7-3 | few | TGTGCCAGCAGTCCCTCTCGGGGGGCCTACAATGAGCAGTTCTTC | CASSPSRGAYNEQFF
TRBJ2-3 | . | TRBV6-5 | few | TGTGCCAGCAGTTCCTCCTTCGGGTTTAATACGCAGTATTTT | CASSSSFGFNTQYF
TRBJ2-5 | . | TRBV24-1 | . | TGTGCCACCAGTGTCCTGGGCGGAGGGCAAGAGACCCAGTACTTC | CATSVLGGGQETQYF
TRBJ2-3 | . | TRBV7-3 | many | TGTGCCAGCAGCTTAAGAGCGGCAGATACGCAGTATTTT | CASSLRAADTQYF
TRBJ1-5 | TRBD1 | TRBV5-1 | . | TGCGCCAGCAGCTTGGGTCCGGACAGGGGCAATCAGCCCCAGCATTTT | CASSLGPDRGNQPQHF
TRBJ2-5 | TRBD2 | TRBV3-1 | . | TGTGCCAGCAGCCAAAAGAGACTAGCGGGATTTGAGACCCAGTACTTC | CASSQKRLAGFETQYF
TRBJ2-2 | . | TRBV7-6 | . | TGTGCCAGCAGCCCAGCCCCCGCAGGGCCCGGGGAGCTGTTTTTT | CASSPAPAGPGELFF
TRBJ2-1 | . | TRBV12-3/TRBV12-4 | . | TGTGCCAGCTCGCGGGCAGCCTACAATAAGCAGTTCTTC | CASSRAAYNKQFF
TRBJ2-7 | . | TRBV4-2 | many | TGTGCCAGCAGCCAAGGGGCCGGGACTGGCTACGAGCAGTACTTC | CASSQGAGTGYEQYF
TRBJ1-1 | TRBD1 | TRBV5-1 | many | TGCGCCAGCAGCTTGTCTGGGACAGGGCGAAGCACTGAAGCTTTCTTT | CASSLSGTGRSTEAFF
TRBJ2-1 | TRBD2 | TRBV20-1 | . | TGCAGTGCTAGGCCACTAGCGGACAATGAGCAGTTCTTC | CSARPLADNEQFF
TRBJ2-6 | . | TRBV7-8 | once | TGTGCCAGCAGACCACGCTCTGGGGCCAACGTCCTGACTTTC | CASRPRSGANVLTF
TRBJ1-2 | TRBD1 | TRBV13 | . | TGTGCCAGCAGCTTACTAGATCCATCCGGGACAGTCTATGGCTACACCTTC | CASSLLDPSGTVYGYTF
TRBJ2-1 | . | TRBV7-3 | . | TGTGCCAGCAGCTTAAACCGTTACGGCCACAATGAGCAGTTCTTC | CASSLNRYGHNEQFF
TRBJ2-7 | TRBD1 | TRBV29-1 | . | TGCAGCGTTGAATATCGCGGCGACAGGGGGCGAAACGAGCAGTACTTC | CSVEYRGDRGRNEQYF
TRBJ2-4 | TRBD2 | TRBV20-1 | many | TGCAGTGCTCTTTCAACTAGCGGGGCCAAAAACATTCAGTACTTC | CSALSTSGAKNIQYF
TRBJ2-3 | . | TRBV4-1 | . | TGCGCCAGCAGCCACGTGGGACGCCGCCTCCAGTATTTT | CASSHVGRRLQYF
TRBJ2-7 | . | TRBV10-3 | . | TGTGCCACCGGCCAGGACCACGAGCAGTACTTC | CATGQDHEQYF
TRBJ1-3 | . | TRBV6-1 | . | TGTGCCAGCAGTCTAACAAGAGACGGCTCTGGAAACACCATATATTTT | CASSLTRDGSGNTIYF
TRBJ2-7 | . | TRBV12-3/TRBV12-4 | . | TGTGCCAGCAGTTCCCCCAATGGGGGGAGGTCCTACGAGCAGTACTTC | CASSSPNGGRSYEQYF
TRBJ2-7 | . | TRBV12-3/TRBV12-4 | . | TGTGCCAGCAGTTCTCCAGGGCCGCCTTCCGAGCAGTACTTC | CASSSPGPPSEQYF
TRBJ1-1 | . | TRBV20-1 | many | TGCAGTGCTAGTCGGGGATTCGAACTGAACACTGAAGCTTTCTTT | CSASRGFELNTEAFF
TRBJ1-2 | TRBD1 | TRBV29-1 | . | TGCAGCGCCGCAGGGGGCGGCTATGGCTACACCTTC | CSAAGGGYGYTF
TRBJ2-5 | . | TRBV3-1 | few | TGTGCCAGCAGCCAAGATACAGGACGCGGAGAGACCCAGTACTTC | CASSQDTGRGETQYF
TRBJ1-3 | . | TRBV7-8 | . | TGTGCCAGCAGCTGGGGATCTGGAAACACCATATATTTT | CASSWGSGNTIYF
TRBJ2-5 | . | TRBV20-1 | many | TGCAGTGCTTCGGACTGGGTACAAGAGACCCAGTACTTC | CSASDWVQETQYF
TRBJ1-3 | . | TRBV6-1 | . | TGTGCCAGCAGTGGGCTTGTCAGGGCCGGAAACACCATATATTTT | CASSGLVRAGNTIYF
TRBJ2-1 | . | TRBV9 | . | TGTGCCAGCAGTGGGGGGCAGGGCACCTACAATGAGCAGTTCTTC | CASSGGQGTYNEQFF
TRBJ2-7 | . | TRBV6-4 | few | TGTGCCAGCTCGCGCCCGATGAGGCAGACTCATACGAAAGCATACGAGCAGTACTTC | CASSRPMRQTHTKAYEQYF
TRBJ1-2 | TRBD1 | TRBV12-3/TRBV12-4 | few | TGTGCCAGCAGTTCTGTGCAGGGGGCTGGCTACACCTTC | CASSSVQGAGYTF
TRBJ2-7 | TRBD1 | TRBV20-1 | few | TGCAGTGCTAGGAGACAGGGTATCGACGAGCAGTACTTC | CSARRQGIDEQYF
TRBJ2-3 | TRBD2 | TRBV20-1 | . | TGCAGTGCTCTAGAAGCAGCGGGGGTCACAGATACGCAGTATTTT | CSALEAAGVTDTQYF
TRBJ2-1 | TRBD2 | TRBV20-1 | . | TGCAGTGCTATTCGACTAGCGGGAGGTAGGAGCAATGAGCAGTTCTTC | CSAIRLAGGRSNEQFF
TRBJ2-7 | TRBD1 | TRBV7-6 | many | TGTGCCAGCAGCTTGTCCCGGGACAGTTACGAGCAGTACTTC | CASSLSRDSYEQYF
TRBJ1-4 | . | TRBV4-1 | . | TGCGCCAGCAGCCAAGCGGGATCAACTAATGAAAAACTGTTTTTT | CASSQAGSTNEKLFF
TRBJ2-1 | . | TRBV19 | . | TGTGCCAGTAGTATAGAAGGTCTAGGGCTTATCAATGAGCAGTTCTTC | CASSIEGLGLINEQFF
TRBJ2-2 | . | TRBV6-5 | . | TGTGCCAGCAGTTACTCACGGCAGGGCGGCACCGGGGAGCTGTTTTTT | CASSYSRQGGTGELFF
TRBJ2-7 | . | TRBV7-7 | few | TGTGCCAGCAGCTCGGACATCCTGCACGAGCAGTACTTC | CASSSDILHEQYF
TRBJ2-5 | TRBD1 | TRBV12-3/TRBV12-4 | once | TGTGCCAGCAGTTTAAGACAGGGGGTAAGGAAGACCCAGTACTTC | CASSLRQGVRKTQYF
TRBJ1-4 | . | TRBV27 | few | TGTGCCAGTAGAAGAGGGGATGAAAAACTGTTTTTT | CASRRGDEKLFF
TRBJ1-1 | TRBD1 | TRBV18 | . | TGTGCCAGCTCACCCGGGACAGGGGATGGAGACACTGAAGCTTTCTTT | CASSPGTGDGDTEAFF
TRBJ2-7 | TRBD2 | TRBV2 | . | TGTGCCACGGGGACTAGCGGGAGAGTTTACGAGCAGTACTTC | CATGTSGRVYEQYF
TRBJ2-3 | . | TRBV28 | few | TGTGCCAGCAGTTTAGCATATACGCAGTATTTT | CASSLAYTQYF
TRBJ1-4 | . | TRBV5-1 | . | TGCGCCAGCAAGGATCCTCCCGCTGAAAAACTGTTTTTT | CASKDPPAEKLFF
TRBJ1-5 | . | TRBV7-2 | once | TGTGCCAGCAGCTTAGAGGGGGACGGCTATCAGCCCCAGCATTTT | CASSLEGDGYQPQHF
TRBJ2-3 | . | TRBV6-5 | . | TGTGCCAGCAGTTACTCGGGGCCCCCCGTGCGCACAGATACGCAGTATTTT | CASSYSGPPVRTDTQYF
TRBJ2-7 | . | TRBV10-1 | . | TGCGCCAGCAGTGATCCCCGACACGCCCTGGAGCAGTACTTC | CASSDPRHALEQYF
TRBJ2-7 | . | TRBV5-1 | . | TGCGCCAGCAGCTCAAGAGGGGCTGGCTACGAGCAGTACTTC | CASSSRGAGYEQYF
TRBJ2-3 | TRBD1 | TRBV2 | . | TGTGCCAGCAGGGGGACAGGGGGTTTCACAGATACGCAGTATTTT | CASRGTGGFTDTQYF
TRBJ2-7 | . | TRBV29-1 | many | TGCAGCGTTTGCCCCGCGGGACTGGGCGAGCAGTACTTC | CSVCPAGLGEQYF
TRBJ2-1 | . | TRBV27 | . | TGTGCCAGCAGTTTAAGGCCTGGATTTGAGCAGTTCTTC | CASSLRPGFEQFF
TRBJ2-5 | . | TRBV6-1 | . | TGTGCCAGCAGTGAGGGCCACCGGGAGACCCAGTACTTC | CASSEGHRETQYF
TRBJ2-3 | . | TRBV29-1 | . | TGCAGCGTTCTGTTTTTGGAAACGCAGTATTTT | CSVLFLETQYF